This T cell receptor beta chain was retrieved from a study of cytomegalovirus exposure and HLA in healthy donors. The CDR3 consists of 12 residues. V was trimmed by 2 bases and J by 7 bases, leaving 6 bases between them. CDR1 SNHLY and CDR2 FYNNEI come from the germline V gene. PCR involved 60 Vbeta and 13 Jbeta primers. In the study's own analysis: Some 80 million unique TCR beta chains, 9.5 million to 14 million shared, were counted in a later analysis. Sequencing used immunoSEQ multiplex PCR; TCRdb keeps in-frame clones, though not all of them. Clone size and V and J calls were adopted from that table, with D and trimming inferred from the DNA. This table holds fewer than 200,000 clones, over 70% found once. Healthy people donating bone marrow made up the donors.

Material for sequencing was PBMCs. The gene calls are TRBV2 and TRBJ1-3; D gene unclear. The receptor's source is a woman in her twenties or thirties in good health and CMV-seronegative. CDR3 sequence (DNA): TGTGCCAGCAGTGAAAGAGGTAACACCATATATTTT. Amino acids: CASSERGNTIYF.